One and the same sample provided the 30 T cell receptor beta chains below, sequenced in a study of cytomegalovirus exposure and HLA in healthy donors. The primer mix had 60 Vbeta and 13 Jbeta primers. Profiling relied on immunoSEQ multiplex PCR, and the TCRdb table lists in-frame clones only, not all of them. Of fewer than 140,000 clones in the sample, about four fifths were seen once. Sequencing was done on a sample of PBMCs. The receptors shown here come from a man in his fifties in good health and CMV-seronegative.

The chain joins TRBV4-1 to TRBJ1-1; D is unresolved. The CDR3 contains 15 residues. V was trimmed by 1 base and J by 0 bases, leaving 9 bases between them. Germline V gives CDR1 MGHRA, CDR2 YSYEKL. The CDR3 sequence: CASSQGEIMNTEAFF. The CDR3 coding sequence is TGCGCCAGCAGCCAAGGGGAGATTATGAACACTGAAGCTTTCTTT.

The chain is built from TRBV18 and TRBJ1-4; D gene unclear. The CDR3 runs 15 residues. Trimming removed 1 base from V and 4 bases from J, with 10 bases in between. In germline, CDR1 is KGHSH, CDR2 LQKENI. CDR3 amino acids: CASSPHYGSNEKLFF. In DNA, the CDR3 is TGTGCCAGCTCACCACACTACGGAAGTAATGAAAAACTGTTTTTT.

Many counts were recorded for this clone. The chain has TRBV29-1 and TRBJ2-1, with D perhaps matching TRBD1 (5 bases). V lost 6 bases to trimming and J lost 12 bases, with 12 bases between them. The CDR3 consists of 10 residues. Germline-derived CDR1 and CDR2 are SQVTM and ANQGSEA. Here the CDR3 reads CSVDKTVQFF. The DNA of the CDR3 is TGCAGCGTGGACAAGACAGTGCAGTTCTTC.

The chain recombines TRBV6-1 with TRBJ2-7; 11 bases map to TRBD2. V dropped 8 bases and J dropped 0; count of bases not matched to a gene: 6. The CDR3 length is 15 residues. Looked up from germline, CDR1 is MNHNS and CDR2 is SASEGT. This CDR3 is CASSKLAGDSYEQYV. The CDR3 DNA sequence: TGTGCCAGCTCGAAACTAGCGGGGGACTCCTACGAGCAGTACGTC.

The chain couples TRBV6-5 to TRBJ1-2; 10 nucleotides agree with TRBD1. The trim removed 2 bases at V and 4 bases at J, leaving 7 bases unmatched. CDR3 length equals 16 residues. CDR1 is MNHEY, CDR2 SVGAGI, per germline. The CDR3 sequence is CASSYIRTGGSYGYTF. In nucleotides, the CDR3 is TGTGCCAGCAGTTACATAAGGACAGGGGGAAGCTATGGCTACACCTTC.

The chain joins TRBV29-1 to TRBJ1-1; possible D gene TRBD1, 6 bases. The CDR3 spans 13 residues. V dropped 6 bases and J dropped 1 base, with 12 bases sitting between them. Germline V gene sequence: CDR1 SQVTM, CDR2 ANQGSEA. CDR3 residues: CSVTIQGNTEAFF. Written as DNA, the CDR3 is TGCAGCGTGACTATACAGGGGAACACTGAAGCTTTCTTT.

The J gene is TRBJ1-1, the V gene TRBV19, with D maybe TRBD1 (6 bases). The V gene lost 8 bases and the J gene lost 2 bases, with 18 bases spanning the gap. The CDR3 covers 15 residues. Germline V lookup: CDR1 LNHDA, CDR2 SQIVND (reference sequence). CDR3 bases: TGTGCCAGTCAAACCGCAGGGGTAAGAAACACTGAAGCTTTCTTT. Residues: CASQTAGVRNTEAFF.

The J gene is TRBJ1-2, the V gene TRBV11-2, with 7 positions matching TRBD1. This CDR3 is 14 amino acids long. The J segment lost 6 bases and the V segment lost 1 base, leaving 5 bases of the junction unmatched. From germline, CDR1 is SGHAT and CDR2 FQNNGV. As DNA, the CDR3 is TGTGCCAGCAGCTTAGCAGTAGGGGGCGATGGCTACACCTTC. It is translated as CASSLAVGGDGYTF.

This sequence joins TRBV7-9 and TRBJ2-1, with TRBD2 matching 8 bases. The CDR3 runs 15 residues. Germline V CDR1 and CDR2: SEHNR, FQNEAQ (reference sequence). J lost 7 bases, V lost 4 bases, and 9 bases had no gene match. The CDR3 spells CASSSPGLAGNEQFF. DNA for the CDR3: TGTGCCAGCAGCTCCCCAGGACTAGCTGGGAATGAGCAGTTCTTC. The variable domain in full, with the rest retrieved from reference TRBV7-9 and TRBJ2-1, is DTGVSQNPRHKITKRGQNVTFRCDPISEHNRLYWYRQTLGQGPEFLTYFQNEAQLEKSRLLSDRFSAERPKGSFSTLEIQRTEQGDSAMYLCASSSPGLAGNEQFFGPGTRLTVL.

This rearrangement joins TRBV7-9 to TRBJ2-3; D not certain. Looked up from germline, CDR1 is SEHNR and CDR2 is FQNEAQ (reference sequence). This CDR3 comprises 12 residues. V lost 6 bases and J lost 4, with 8 bases in between. The DNA for the CDR3 is TGTGCCAGCAGAGGCGGATCAGATACGCAGTATTTT. This sequence encodes CASRGGSDTQYF.

This chain joins TRBV2 and TRBJ1-2, with D possibly TRBD1 on 6 matching bases. The V end was cut by 3 bases, the J end by 11 bases, with 13 bases between. The CDR3 runs 12 residues. Germline CDR1 is SNHLY and CDR2 is FYNNEI. The DNA of the CDR3 is TGTGCCAGCAGTGATCGGGCAGGGGTTTACACCTTC. Amino acid sequence: CASSDRAGVYTF.

The chain carries TRBV4-3 and TRBJ1-2; D perhaps matches TRBD1 (5 bases). The V gene's germline CDR1 is LGHNA and CDR2 YSLEER. CDR3 length: 15 residues. V gave up 0 bases and J gave up 4 bases, with 12 bases separating them. Here the CDR3 DNA reads TGCGCCAGCAGCCAAGATCGGGGGATGAGCTATGGCTACACCTTC. Encoded protein: CASSQDRGMSYGYTF.

The rearrangement joins TRBV6-1 to TRBJ1-2; D is perhaps TRBD1 (6 bases). The CDR3 runs 17 residues. Germline V gene data show CDR1 as MNHNS and CDR2 as SASEGT. Deletions cut 4 bases from V and 4 bases from J, with 22 bases between. CDR3: CASSVPWGGRPPYGYTF. The CDR3, as DNA: TGTGCCAGCAGTGTACCCTGGGGGGGCCGGCCCCCCTATGGCTACACCTTC.

The chain links TRBV28 to TRBJ1-2, with 8 bases that match TRBD1. Trimming removed 6 bases from V and 2 bases from J; junction bases left unmatched: 11. The CDR3 contains 16 residues. Germline V CDR1 and CDR2: MDHEN, SYDVKM. The CDR3 coding sequence is TGTGCCAGCAGCCTGGCAAGGGCAGGGGGCAACTATGGCTACACCTTC. It is translated as CASSLARAGGNYGYTF.

The chain links TRBV5-5 to TRBJ2-2; no definite D call. The CDR3 spans 16 residues. The germline gives CDR1 SGHKS, CDR2 YYEKEE (reference sequence). V lost 0 bases, J lost 4 bases, and 13 bases lay in between. The CDR3 region has the DNA TGTGCCAGCAGCTTGGCAACCGGGTTAGGCACCGGGGAGCTGTTTTTT. As protein: CASSLATGLGTGELFF.

The chain employs TRBV6-5 and TRBJ2-1; D is ambiguous. Per the germline V gene, CDR1 is MNHEY and CDR2 is SVGAGI. The length of the CDR3 is 14 residues. Trimming shortened V by 6 bases and J by 0 bases, and 9 bases separated the two germline ends. CDR3: CASRARNSYNEQFF. In DNA form, the CDR3 reads TGTGCCAGCAGGGCGCGGAACTCCTACAATGAGCAGTTCTTC.

V is TRBV30 and J is TRBJ2-2, with D perhaps matching TRBD2 (7 bases). Trimming pared 3 bases from V and 7 bases from J, leaving 21 bases between. Per germline, CDR1 GTSNPN and CDR2 SVGIG (reference sequence). The CDR3 length is 16 residues. CDR3 DNA: TGTGCCTGGAGGGGGGGGACACCTTCACGATTCGGGGAGCTGTTTTTT. The encoded protein is CAWRGGTPSRFGELFF.

To note about this clone: The junction differs from germline at one of its ends, possibly a read error. Additional DNA sequences in this sample encode the identical CDR3. The chain joins TRBV27 to TRBJ2-2; a possible D gene is TRBD2 (6 bases). The germline gives CDR1 MNHEY, CDR2 SMNVEV (reference sequence). CDR3 length: 17 amino acids. The DNA of the CDR3 is TGTGCCAGCAGTTTATCCGGGAGCGTGTTGGGAGCCGGTGAGCTGTTTTTT. Encoded protein: CASSLSGSVLGAGELFF.

The chain employs TRBV6-5 and TRBJ2-3; TRBD2 might be the D (6 bases). Germline CDR1 MNHEY, CDR2 SVGAGI. There are 15 residues in the CDR3. The V end was cut by 0 bases, the J end by 6 bases, with 13 bases between. The CDR3 loop is CASSYSRFGGDTQYF. CDR3 nucleotide sequence: TGTGCCAGCAGTTACTCGAGGTTTGGGGGGGATACGCAGTATTTT.

This clone was observed a few times. V gene TRBV5-8 combines with J gene TRBJ1-2; D remains unclear. In germline, CDR1 is SGHTS, CDR2 YDEGEE. Trimming stripped 5 bases from V and 4 bases from J, with 9 bases between. The CDR3 has 12 residues. CDR3 residues: CASSFELYGYTF. The CDR3 DNA reads as TGTGCCAGCAGTTTCGAACTCTATGGCTACACCTTC.

V is TRBV5-1 and J is TRBJ1-3; maybe TRBD1 (5 bases). Between the trimmed V and J ends, which lost 4 bases and 7 bases, there was a span of 15 bases. The CDR3 runs 14 residues. Germline values: CDR1 SGHRS, CDR2 YFSETQ. CDR3 sequence (DNA): TGCGCCAGCAGCCCTCGGCAGGGTATGAACACCATATATTTT. Its translation: CASSPRQGMNTIYF.

The J gene is TRBJ1-4, the V gene TRBV5-4; 9 positions match TRBD1. CDR3 length: 16 residues. Per the germline V gene, CDR1 is SGHNT and CDR2 is YYREEE (reference sequence). Trimming at V came to 3 bases and at J to 0 bases, leaving 3 bases not matched to a gene. The CDR3 DNA sequence: TGTGCCAGCAGCTCTGGACAGGGGACAACTAATGAAAAACTGTTTTTT. This sequence encodes CASSSGQGTTNEKLFF.

This rearrangement joins TRBV2 to TRBJ2-3; perhaps TRBD1 as D (6 bases). The CDR3 covers 14 residues. Germline V gene lookup returns CDR1 SNHLY and CDR2 FYNNEI. The V end lost 5 bases, the J end lost 2 bases, and 11 bases lay between the germline ends. The CDR3 loop is CASSFGQNTDTQYF. CDR3 coding DNA: TGTGCCAGCAGTTTCGGACAGAACACAGATACGCAGTATTTT. Full variable domain (remainder filled in from reference TRBV2 and TRBJ2-3): EPEVTQTPSHQVTQMGQEVILRCVPISNHLYFYWYRQILGQKVEFLVSFYNNEISEKSEIFDDQFSVERPDGSNFTLKIRSTKLEDSAMYFCASSFGQNTDTQYFGPGTRLTVL.

The chain employs TRBV5-1 and TRBJ2-3; 8 bases map to TRBD2. V shed 4 bases, J shed 4 bases, and the junction held 5 bases outside the gene matches. Per germline, CDR1 SGHRS and CDR2 YFSETQ. The CDR3 sequence is 14 residues long. The CDR3 reads CASSREGSSDTQYF. The CDR3 nucleotides read TGCGCCAGCAGCCGGGAGGGGAGCTCAGATACGCAGTATTTT.

This chain connects TRBV12-5 to TRBJ2-2, with D tentatively TRBD1 (6 bases). V lost 4 bases and J lost 2, with 17 bases in between. Germline lookup yields CDR1 LGHNT and CDR2 FRNRAP. The CDR3 runs to 17 residues. The CDR3 is CASGSPFAGDNTGELFF. CDR3 in DNA: TGTGCTAGTGGTTCGCCTTTCGCAGGGGATAACACCGGGGAGCTGTTTTTT. Supplemented by reference TRBV12-5 and TRBJ2-2, the full variable domain reads DARVTQTPRHKVTEMGQEVTMRCQPILGHNTVFWYRQTMMQGLELLAYFRNRAPLDDSGMPKDRFSAEMPDATLATLKIQPSEPRDSAVYFCASGSPFAGDNTGELFFGEGSRLTVL.

This clone was picked up a small number of times. The CDR3 nucleotides read TGCAGCGTTGGGGGAGCTAACTATGGCTACACCTTC. Its translation is CSVGGANYGYTF. The chain joins TRBV29-1 to TRBJ1-2; unclear D gene. The length of the CDR3 is 12 residues. CDR1 is SQVTM, CDR2 ANQGSEA, per germline. Trimming stripped 4 bases from V and 0 bases from J, with 6 bases between.

The chain combines TRBV7-4 with TRBJ1-5, with 8 bases fitting TRBD1. Germline-derived CDR1 and CDR2 are SGHVT and SQSDAQ. The CDR3 covers 17 residues. The V segment lost 6 bases and the J segment 4 bases; nucleotides outside the gene matches: 14. The DNA of the CDR3 is TGTGCCAGCAGAGGAGTCCACGTTTACAGGGGGAATCAGCCCCAGCATTTT. This encodes CASRGVHVYRGNQPQHF.

This clone appeared once. The chain carries TRBV5-6 and TRBJ1-2; D call uncertain. CDR1 is SGHDT and CDR2 is YYEEEE in the germline V gene. There are 13 residues in the CDR3. The V and J ends lost 4 bases and 4 bases respectively, with 11 bases between them. CDR3 nucleotide sequence: TGTGCCAGCAGCCGGGAGCGCCCCTATGGCTACACCTTC. This translates into CASSRERPYGYTF.

The table lists this clone with a few counts. The chain recombines TRBV11-2 with TRBJ1-2; no definite D call. CDR1 and CDR2 (germline): SGHAT, FQNNGV. V dropped 5 bases and J dropped 8 bases, with 21 bases sitting between them. This CDR3 is built from 15 residues. CDR3 sequence: CASSPSRGGIDGYTF. The CDR3 nucleotides are TGTGCCAGCAGCCCATCCCGGGGAGGGATCGACGGCTACACCTTC. Looking up the rest from reference TRBV11-2 and TRBJ1-2 gives the full variable domain: EAGVAQSPRYKIIEKRQSVAFWCNPISGHATLYWYQQILGQGPKLLIQFQNNGVVDDSQLPKDRFSAERLKGVDSTLKIQPAKLEDSAVYLCASSPSRGGIDGYTFGSGTRLTVV.

The V and J genes are TRBV18 and TRBJ2-1; 11 nucleotides match TRBD2. Germline CDR1 and CDR2: KGHSH and LQKENI. The trim removed 2 bases at V and 3 bases at J, leaving 6 bases unmatched. This CDR3 comprises 17 residues. CDR3 loop: CASSPDALAGGYNEQFF. The DNA for the CDR3 is TGTGCCAGCTCACCAGATGCTCTAGCGGGGGGCTACAATGAGCAGTTCTTC.